The 26 T cell receptor beta chains in this list originate from one sample, sequenced in a study of cytomegalovirus exposure and HLA in healthy donors. The PCR ran on 60 Vbeta and 13 Jbeta primers. Data came from immunoSEQ multiplex PCR; TCRdb stores just in-frame clones and leaves some out. The sample contains 110,000 or so clones, under 85% of which appear only once. The specimen was PBMCs. The receptors come from a man aged 25 to 40 in good health and CMV-seronegative.

The gene calls are TRBV28 and TRBJ2-2, with TRBD2 matching over 8 bases. J gave up 5 bases and V 10 bases, and 6 bases lay outside the gene matches. The CDR3 is 13 residues long. Germline V lookup: CDR1 MDHEN, CDR2 SYDVKM. In nucleotides, the CDR3 is TGTGCCACCGGGGGGGGTGGTACCGGGGAGCTGTTTTTT. Amino acid sequence: CATGGGGTGELFF.

V is TRBV4-1 and J is TRBJ1-5, with unresolved D. Germline V gives CDR1 MGHRA, CDR2 YSYEKL. The V end was cut by 6 bases, the J end by 0 bases, with 12 bases between. This CDR3 has 15 amino acids. CDR3 protein: CASSSSHYSNQPQHF. The CDR3 nucleotides are TGCGCCAGCAGTTCATCACACTATAGCAATCAGCCCCAGCATTTT.

The chain is built from TRBV9 and TRBJ2-2; 7 bases are a match to TRBD2. The CDR3 spans 15 residues. Unmatched junction bases numbered 8, after V lost 3 bases and J lost 6 bases. CDR1 SGDLS and CDR2 YYNGEE come from the germline V gene. The CDR3 DNA reads TGTGCCAGCAGCGGGGACTATCTCCTTCCCGGGGAGCTGTTTTTT. Its translation is CASSGDYLLPGELFF.

The rearrangement joins TRBV11-2 to TRBJ1-4; D might be TRBD1 (6 bases). V shed 4 bases and J shed 4 bases, with 13 bases lying between them. Germline V lookup: CDR1 SGHAT, CDR2 FQNNGV. The CDR3 has 15 residues. CDR3 DNA sequence: TGTGCCAGCAGCTCACAGGGAAAGAGTAATGAAAAACTGTTTTTT. Its translation: CASSSQGKSNEKLFF. The full variable domain, completed using reference TRBV11-2 and TRBJ1-4, is EAGVAQSPRYKIIEKRQSVAFWCNPISGHATLYWYQQILGQGPKLLIQFQNNGVVDDSQLPKDRFSAERLKGVDSTLKIQPAKLEDSAVYLCASSSQGKSNEKLFFGSGTQLSVL.

The CDR3 protein is CASSEYLGERRGTDTQYF. In DNA, the CDR3 is TGTGCCAGCAGCGAATACTTAGGGGAGCGGAGGGGCACAGATACGCAGTATTTT. J is TRBJ2-3 and V is TRBV5-6, with D maybe TRBD2 (6 bases). Per the germline V gene, CDR1 is SGHDT and CDR2 is YYEEEE. V was trimmed by 4 bases and J by 1 base, leaving 22 bases between them. This CDR3 comprises 18 residues.

Concerning this clone: One end of the junction does not line up with germline, which may come from a read error. The sample has other DNA sequences that encode this CDR3 too. The rearrangement links TRBV4-1 to TRBJ1-1; maybe TRBD1 (5 bases). CDR3 size: 14 residues. The V gene's germline CDR1 is MGHRA and CDR2 YSYEKL. As DNA, the CDR3 is TGCGCCAGCAGTCGGGGGTCCCAGAACACTGAAGCCTTCTTT. This codes for CASSRGSQNTEAFF.

The chain uses TRBV28 and TRBJ1-2; 9 nucleotides match TRBD1. CDR1 and CDR2 from the germline V gene are MDHEN and SYDVKM. There are 14 residues in the CDR3. Germline trimming cut 4 bases from V and 8 bases from J; bases unmatched to any gene: 8. For the CDR3, the DNA is TGTGCCAGCAGTTCCCCCTCGACAGGGGGGGGCTACACCTTC. Translating gives CASSSPSTGGGYTF.

The chain is built from TRBV6-5 and TRBJ1-2; no firm D call. Germline assignment: CDR1 MNHEY and CDR2 SVGAGI. The CDR3 spans 14 residues. Trimming left V 1 base short and J 8 bases short, with 14 bases between. CDR3 residues: CASSYWAGDSGYTF. DNA of the CDR3: TGTGCCAGCAGTTACTGGGCGGGTGATAGCGGCTACACCTTC.

The chain joins TRBV28 to TRBJ2-1; 7 bases are shared with TRBD1. The CDR3 sequence is 13 residues long. V lost 1 base and J lost 7; bases outside the gene matches: 1. Germline V gene data show CDR1 as MDHEN and CDR2 as SYDVKM. As DNA, the CDR3 is TGTGCCAGCAGTTTATCCAGGGGGAATGAGCAGTTCTTC. It is translated as CASSLSRGNEQFF.

This rearrangement joins TRBV7-2 to TRBJ2-7, with TRBD2 matching over 8 bases. The CDR3 extends over 13 amino acids. Unmatched junction bases numbered 4, after V lost 5 bases and J lost 4 bases. Germline V gives CDR1 SGHTA, CDR2 FQGNSA. The chain's CDR3 is CASSATSGYEQYF. The CDR3 region has the DNA TGTGCCAGCAGCGCTACTAGCGGTTACGAGCAGTACTTC.

CDR3 nucleotides: TGTGCCATCAGTGAGGGACAGGGGTTTGGCTACACCTTC. It is translated as CAISEGQGFGYTF. V and J are TRBV10-3 and TRBJ1-2, with TRBD1 identical over 9 bases. This CDR3 contains 13 residues. The junction had 2 bases not matched to a gene; V was cut back by 2 bases and J by 7 bases. Germline values: CDR1 ENHRY, CDR2 SYGVKD.

This chain joins TRBV29-1 and TRBJ2-5; TRBD1 matches at 7 bases. CDR3 length: 13 residues. Germline assignment: CDR1 SQVTM and CDR2 ANQGSEA. The ends lost 6 bases at V and 1 base at J; junction bases unmatched: 5. This CDR3 reads CSVEDRSQETQYF. DNA for the CDR3: TGCAGCGTGGAGGACAGGAGCCAAGAGACCCAGTACTTC.

This rearrangement joins TRBV4-1 to TRBJ2-2; 11 bases agree with TRBD2. Germline assignment: CDR1 MGHRA and CDR2 YSYEKL. The CDR3 extends over 17 amino acids. V was pared by 0 bases and J by 2 bases, with 2 bases of the junction left unmatched. CDR3 in DNA: TGCGCCAGCAGCCAAGACCTAGCGGGGGGAAACACCGGGGAGCTGTTTTTT. It translates to CASSQDLAGGNTGELFF.

V and J are TRBV6-5 and TRBJ2-5; D unclear. The germline V gene has CDR1 MNHEY and CDR2 SVGAGI. The CDR3 spans 11 residues. V was trimmed by 7 bases and J by 5 bases, leaving 8 bases between them. CDR3 region: CASTSLETQYF. CDR3 nucleotide sequence: TGTGCCAGCACCTCTTTGGAGACCCAGTACTTC.

This clone was recorded only once. The rearrangement joins TRBV5-1 to TRBJ2-1; the match to TRBD2 covers 12 bases. Germline assignment: CDR1 SGHRS and CDR2 YFSETQ. CDR3 length: 15 amino acids. V shed 0 bases, J shed 7 bases, and the junction held 2 bases outside the gene matches. This CDR3 is CASSLASGRGNEQFF. CDR3 in DNA: TGCGCCAGCAGCTTGGCTAGCGGGAGGGGAAATGAGCAGTTCTTC.

The chain is built from TRBV14 and TRBJ2-6; tentatively, D is TRBD1 (6 bases). The CDR3 is 15 residues long. CDR1 is SGHDN and CDR2 is FVKESK in the germline V gene. Trimming shortened V by 1 base and J by 4 bases, and 8 bases separated the two germline ends. In DNA, the CDR3 is TGTGCCAGCAGCCAAGGAGGGACAGGGGCCAACGTCCTGACTTTC. Amino acid sequence: CASSQGGTGANVLTF.

The rearrangement joins TRBV27 to TRBJ2-1; weak D call: TRBD1 (5 bases). Trimming left V 10 bases short and J 4 bases short, with 14 bases between. CDR1 is MNHEY and CDR2 is SMNVEV in the germline V gene (reference sequence). CDR3 length: 13 amino acids. CDR3 DNA sequence: TGTGCCAAACGGTGGGGCCTTTACAATGAGCAGTTCTTC. This sequence encodes CAKRWGLYNEQFF.

About this clone itself: Relative to the germline gene, one junction end is altered; a read error may explain this. Distinct nucleotide sequences in the sample also encode this CDR3. V is TRBV30 and J is TRBJ2-7; 9 bases are a match to TRBD2. In germline, CDR1 is GTSNPN, CDR2 SVGIG (reference sequence). The CDR3 sequence is 12 residues long. The CDR3 DNA reads as TGCGCGGGAGGGATGCAGGGTTACGAGCAGTACTTC. Amino acid sequence: CAGGMQGYEQYF. The full variable domain, in which reference TRBV30 and TRBJ2-7 provide the parts outside the CDR3, is SQTIHQWPATLVQPVGSPLSLECTVEGTSNPNLYWYRQAAGRGLQLLFYSVGIGQISSEVPQNLSASRPQDRQFILSSKKLLLSDSGFYLCAGGMQGYEQYFGPGTRLTVT.

The CDR3 nucleotides are TGTGCCAGCAGTCTCAGGACAGGGGTGAGGGAGCAGTACTTC. Its protein is CASSLRTGVREQYF. This chain uses TRBV27 with TRBJ2-7, with TRBD1 matching over 9 bases. The CDR3 covers 14 residues. Germline V CDR1 and CDR2: MNHEY, SMNVEV (reference sequence). Trimming took 5 bases from V and 7 from J; bases not matched to a gene: 9.

J is TRBJ1-1 and V is TRBV28; D unresolved. Germline CDR1 reads MDHEN; CDR2 reads SYDVKM. The length of the CDR3 is 14 residues. The V and J ends lost 6 bases and 5 bases respectively, with 16 bases between them. In DNA form, the CDR3 reads TGTGCCAGCAGCCCCACCCGAGGCGGGACTGAAGCTTTCTTT. Its protein product is CASSPTRGGTEAFF.

This clone was counted a few times. This rearrangement joins TRBV28 to TRBJ1-2; D is ambiguous. V was clipped by 2 bases and J by 6 bases, with 10 bases between them. The V gene's germline CDR1 is MDHEN and CDR2 SYDVKM. The CDR3 length is 13 residues. The CDR3 sequence is CASSLRRRDGYTF. As DNA, the CDR3 is TGTGCCAGCAGTTTACGAAGGCGGGATGGCTACACCTTC.

The table lists this clone with a few counts. The V call is TRBV5-6, the J call TRBJ2-1; 8 bases fit TRBD2. Germline CDR1 and CDR2: SGHDT and YYEEEE. The CDR3 consists of 16 residues. V dropped 5 bases and J dropped 7; count of bases not matched to a gene: 14. The CDR3 sequence is CASSYSGGRTGNEQFF. The CDR3 DNA sequence: TGTGCCAGCAGTTACTCGGGCGGGAGGACGGGGAATGAGCAGTTCTTC.

The rearrangement links TRBV7-9 to TRBJ1-4; tentatively, D is TRBD1 (5 bases). Germline V gene data show CDR1 as SEHNR and CDR2 as FQNEAQ (reference sequence). This CDR3 has 15 residues. Trimming took off 0 bases at V and 2 bases at J, with 7 bases between the two ends. CDR3 sequence: CASSLARATNEKLFF. The CDR3 bases are TGTGCCAGCAGCTTAGCCAGGGCGACTAATGAAAAACTGTTTTTT.

The V and J genes are TRBV4-1 and TRBJ2-7; TRBD2 matches 11 bases. Germline V gene lookup returns CDR1 MGHRA and CDR2 YSYEKL. Unmatched junction bases numbered 15, after V lost 3 bases and J lost 5 bases. The CDR3 is made up of 18 amino acids. CDR3 protein: CASSQEGPLLAGEDEQYF. In DNA form, the CDR3 reads TGCGCCAGCAGCCAGGAGGGACCCTTACTAGCGGGAGAGGACGAGCAGTACTTC.

This clone was counted only a few times. The rearrangement links TRBV7-2 to TRBJ1-1, with D possibly matching TRBD1 (6 bases). The CDR3 is 15 residues long. Germline-derived CDR1 and CDR2 are SGHTA and FQGNSA. Trimming stripped 5 bases from V and 1 base from J, with 14 bases between. CDR3 residues: CASSRGGEWNTEAFF. For the CDR3, the DNA is TGTGCCAGCAGCCGAGGGGGGGAGTGGAACACTGAAGCTTTCTTT.

V is TRBV4-1 and J is TRBJ2-7; D unresolved. The CDR3 has 13 residues. Germline-derived CDR1 and CDR2 are MGHRA and YSYEKL. The V and J ends lost 2 bases and 7 bases respectively, with 12 bases between them. The CDR3 protein is CASSQSATLEQYF. CDR3 in DNA: TGCGCCAGCAGCCAAAGCGCCACCTTGGAGCAGTACTTC.